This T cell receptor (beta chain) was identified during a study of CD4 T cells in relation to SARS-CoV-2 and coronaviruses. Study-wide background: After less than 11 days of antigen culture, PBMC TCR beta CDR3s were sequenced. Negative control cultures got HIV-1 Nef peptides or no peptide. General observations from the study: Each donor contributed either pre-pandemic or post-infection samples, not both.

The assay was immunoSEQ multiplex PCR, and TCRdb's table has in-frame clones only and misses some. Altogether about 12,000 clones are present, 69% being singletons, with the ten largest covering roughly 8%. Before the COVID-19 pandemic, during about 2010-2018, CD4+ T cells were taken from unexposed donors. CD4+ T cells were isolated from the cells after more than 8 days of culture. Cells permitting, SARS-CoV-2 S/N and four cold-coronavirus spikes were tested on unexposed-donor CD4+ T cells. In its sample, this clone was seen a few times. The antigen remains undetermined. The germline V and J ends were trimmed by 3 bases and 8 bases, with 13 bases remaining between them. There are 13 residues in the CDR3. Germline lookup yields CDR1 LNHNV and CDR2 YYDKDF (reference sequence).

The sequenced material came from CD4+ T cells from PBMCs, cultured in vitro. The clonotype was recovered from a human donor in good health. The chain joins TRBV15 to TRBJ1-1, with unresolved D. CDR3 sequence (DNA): TGTGCCACCAGCAGGGGCCCTCTAGAAGAAGCTTTCTTT. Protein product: CATSRGPLEEAFF.